The 21 T cell receptor beta chains given below trace back to one sample, sequenced in a study of regulatory T cells in long-lasting Graves disease. Assembly of TCR beta libraries relied on iRepertoire HTBI primers together with Arm-PCR of CDR3 regions. TCRdb re-called the multiplex PCR reads through MiXCR, storing one row per CDR3 protein. In the table there are 440,000 or so distinct CDR3 sequences, over 15% of which are singletons. Time point reported: newly diagnosed GD, antithyroid drugs for less than 3 months. Construction of the TCR library relied on RNA isolated from PBMCs. These data were likewise used in another study, on T cells in Graves' hyperthyroidism and ophthalmopathy.

Here the sequenced sample was peripheral blood mononuclear cells (PBMCs), taken at new diagnosis, from a patient treated with antithyroid drugs. The receptors were sampled from a woman in her thirties with Graves disease.

The gene calls are TRBV28 and TRBJ1-2; no clear D gene. The CDR3 has 13 amino acids. In germline, CDR1 is MDHEN, CDR2 SYDVKM. V was pared by 5 bases and J by 7 bases, with 14 bases between. CDR3: CASSKRRLGGYTF. The DNA of the CDR3 is TGTGCCAGCAGTAAGCGCCGGCTAGGTGGCTACACCTTC.

Ten or more counts support this clonotype. The CDR3 loop reads CASSLALGSSYEQYF. CDR3 coding DNA: TGTGCCAGCAGCTTAGCGCTAGGGAGCTCCTACGAGCAGTACTTC. The chain combines TRBV7-8 with TRBJ2-7; D may be TRBD2 (5 bases). Trimming stripped 0 bases from V and 0 bases from J, with 9 bases between. The CDR3 has 15 amino acids. Germline V CDR1 and CDR2: SGHVS, FQNEAQ.

This clonotype has more than one count but fewer than ten. V and J are TRBV7-9 and TRBJ2-2; tentatively, D is TRBD2 (6 bases). V gave up 6 bases and J gave up 5 bases, with 16 bases separating them. The V gene's germline CDR1 is SEHNR and CDR2 FQNEAQ (reference sequence). The CDR3 sequence is 15 residues long. CDR3 bases: TGTGCCAGCAGTCCCCCAGTAGGGACTACCGGGGAGCTGTTTTTT. Its protein product is CASSPPVGTTGELFF.

This clonotype was detected a few times. This chain links TRBV7-3 with TRBJ1-4; D remains ambiguous. Trimming took 1 base from V and 5 from J, leaving 11 bases between them. Germline V gene data show CDR1 as SGHTA and CDR2 as FQGTGA. CDR3 size: 15 residues. CDR3 DNA sequence: TGTGCCAGCAGCTTAATTGATACTAGGAATGAAAAACTGTTTTTT. As protein: CASSLIDTRNEKLFF.

This clonotype occurred a few times. This chain links TRBV11-2 with TRBJ2-2; D call uncertain. This CDR3 has 15 residues. CDR1 SGHAT and CDR2 FQNNGV come from the germline V gene. V dropped 6 bases and J dropped 2 bases, with 13 bases sitting between them. CDR3 in amino acids: CASSFGLPNTGELFF. The CDR3 DNA reads as TGTGCCAGCAGTTTCGGGCTACCCAACACCGGGGAGCTGTTTTTT.

At least ten counts were recorded for this clonotype. The rearrangement joins TRBV30 to TRBJ2-7; a possible D gene is TRBD1 (5 bases). Germline CDR1 and CDR2: GTSNPN and SVGIG (reference sequence). The V end lost 5 bases, the J end lost 1 base, and 9 bases lay between the germline ends. This CDR3 is built from 12 residues. The CDR3 bases are TGTGCCTGGTCCCGACAGTCCTACGAGCAGTACTTC. It is translated as CAWSRQSYEQYF.

The chain links TRBV20-1 to TRBJ1-1; D perhaps matches TRBD1 (5 bases). V shed 4 bases and J shed 1 base, with 19 bases lying between them. The CDR3 covers 16 residues. Germline V CDR1 and CDR2: DFQATT, SNEGSKA (reference sequence). CDR3 nucleotide sequence: TGCAGTGCTACGGACGGGGGAGGGGCGGGGAACACTGAAGCTTTCTTT. Protein: CSATDGGGAGNTEAFF.

The rearrangement joins TRBV28 to TRBJ2-2; tentative D call: TRBD2 (5 bases). Germline V gene data show CDR1 as MDHEN and CDR2 as SYDVKM. Trimming took off 3 bases at V and 3 bases at J, with 11 bases between the two ends. The CDR3 has 15 amino acids. The CDR3 coding sequence is TGTGCCAGCAGTTTCGGGATTATCGACACCGGGGAGCTGTTTTTT. This translates into CASSFGIIDTGELFF.

This clonotype was seen repeatedly, ten times or more. The chain joins TRBV27 to TRBJ2-2, with no clear D. Germline V lookup: CDR1 MNHEY, CDR2 SMNVEV (reference sequence). V was pared by 6 bases and J by 0 bases, with 2 bases between. The CDR3 sequence is 12 residues long. DNA for the CDR3: TGTGCCAGCAGCTCGAACACCGGGGAGCTGTTTTTT. Encoded protein: CASSSNTGELFF.

This clonotype has a handful of counts. The CDR3 sequence is CSAILDRFANTGELFF. The DNA of the CDR3 is TGCAGTGCCATACTTGACAGGTTCGCGAACACCGGGGAGCTGTTTTTT. The chain carries TRBV20-1 and TRBJ2-2; tentatively, D is TRBD1 (6 bases). V was pared by 6 bases and J by 0 bases, with 17 bases between. This CDR3 has 16 residues. Germline CDR1 reads DFQATT; CDR2 reads SNEGSKA (reference sequence).

This clonotype was counted ten times or more. V and J are TRBV6-5 and TRBJ2-2; D remains ambiguous. The CDR3 covers 12 residues. With 2 bases removed from V and 7 bases from J, the gap between germline ends came to 5 bases. In germline, CDR1 is MNHEY, CDR2 SVGAGI. The CDR3 is CASSYPYGELFF. CDR3 in DNA: TGTGCCAGCAGTTACCCTTACGGGGAGCTGTTTTTT.

This clonotype was recorded a few times. The chain joins TRBV3-1 to TRBJ2-3; D gene ambiguous. Per germline, CDR1 LGHDT and CDR2 YNNKEL (reference sequence). This CDR3 region has 16 residues. V dropped 1 base and J dropped 2 bases, with 13 bases sitting between them. CDR3 amino acids: CASSQGIEFFTDTQYF. CDR3 bases: TGTGCCAGCAGCCAAGGGATCGAGTTTTTCACAGATACGCAGTATTTT.

This clonotype was observed a few times. CDR3 protein: CASSERAPMGPEAFF. As DNA, the CDR3 is TGTGCCAGCAGTGAAAGGGCCCCAATGGGCCCTGAAGCTTTCTTT. This sequence joins TRBV6-1 and TRBJ1-1; D gene unclear. With 2 bases removed from V and 6 bases from J, the gap between germline ends came to 16 bases. The length of the CDR3 is 15 residues. CDR1 MNHNS and CDR2 SASEGT come from the germline V gene.

This chain connects TRBV29-1 to TRBJ1-2, with 7 bases aligning to TRBD1. J lost 9 bases, V lost 1 base, and 5 bases had no gene match. The CDR3 sequence is 12 residues long. CDR1 SQVTM and CDR2 ANQGSEA come from the germline V gene. This chain's CDR3 is CSVEVDRDSYTF. The CDR3 DNA reads TGCAGCGTTGAAGTCGACAGGGATAGCTACACCTTC.

This clonotype was seen many times. The chain recombines TRBV28 with TRBJ2-1; TRBD1 matches 10 bases. Germline V gene data show CDR1 as MDHEN and CDR2 as SYDVKM. V gave up 5 bases and J gave up 8 bases; unmatched junction bases: 6. This CDR3 comprises 14 residues. The CDR3 DNA follows: TGTGCCAGCAGTCCGACAGGGGGCTGGGATGAGCAGTTCTTC. Translation: CASSPTGGWDEQFF.

There are many counts of this clonotype. The genes are TRBV18 and TRBJ1-6; D is unresolved. Germline values: CDR1 KGHSH, CDR2 LQKENI. Trimming cost V 4 bases and J 9 bases, with 22 bases left between them. The CDR3 length is 17 residues. CDR3 sequence: CASSLTVGSVDGSPLHF. CDR3 bases: TGTGCCAGCTCACTAACCGTCGGGTCCGTAGATGGTTCACCCCTCCACTTT.

The gene calls are TRBV20-1 and TRBJ1-2; unclear D gene. Germline CDR1 is DFQATT and CDR2 is SNEGSKA (reference sequence). CDR3 length: 13 amino acids. With 2 bases removed from V and 8 bases from J, the gap between germline ends came to 15 bases. CDR3 in amino acids: CSARPASRRGYTF. The CDR3 coding sequence is TGCAGTGCTAGACCGGCCTCAAGGAGGGGCTACACCTTC.

Details on this clonotype: A single base is all that separates this from a far larger clone, so a read error is likely. This chain connects TRBV28 to TRBJ2-7; 9 nucleotides agree with TRBD2. The germline V gene has CDR1 MDHEN and CDR2 SYDVKM. The junction had 7 bases not matched to a gene; V was cut back by 3 bases and J by 7 bases. The CDR3 is 14 residues long. Written as DNA, the CDR3 is TGTGCCAGCAGTTTGCGGGAGGGAACCCATGAGCAGTACTTC. As protein: CASSLREGTHEQYF. The full variable domain, with the rest looked up from reference TRBV28 and TRBJ2-7, is DVKVTQSSRYLVKRTGEKVFLECVQDMDHENMFWYRQDPGLGLRLIYFSYDVKMKEKGDIPEGYSVSREKKERFSLILESASTNQTSMYLCASSLREGTHEQYFGPGTRLTVT.

This clonotype was recorded at least ten times. This chain uses TRBV5-5 with TRBJ2-7; TRBD1 aligns across 7 bases. CDR1 SGHKS and CDR2 YYEKEE come from the germline V gene (reference sequence). V was clipped by 3 bases and J by 1 base; unmatched bases: 7. This CDR3 is 15 amino acids long. CDR3 in amino acids: CASSSQTGWSYEQYF. In DNA, the CDR3 is TGTGCCAGCAGCTCTCAGACAGGGTGGTCCTACGAGCAGTACTTC. Full variable domain (missing parts from reference TRBV5-5 and TRBJ2-7): DAGVTQSPTHLIKTRGQQVTLRCSPISGHKSVSWYQQVLGQGPQFIFQYYEKEERGRGNFPDRFSARQFPNYSSELNVNALLLGDSALYLCASSSQTGWSYEQYFGPGTRLTVT.

Only a few counts were recorded for this clonotype. The chain joins TRBV7-9 to TRBJ1-6; weak D call: TRBD1 (6 bases). Germline CDR1 reads SEHNR; CDR2 reads FQNEAQ (reference sequence). The germline V and J ends were trimmed by 4 bases and 7 bases, with 11 bases remaining between them. The CDR3 contains 14 residues. The CDR3 sequence is CASSSWTENSPLHF. The CDR3 DNA reads TGTGCCAGCAGCTCTTGGACAGAGAATTCACCCCTCCACTTT.

Concerning this clonotype itself: This CDR3 fails to terminate in the conserved phenylalanine or tryptophan, so it likely reflects a read error. No DNA is shown, since the ends of the CDR3 on it are uncertain; the CDR3 is the one TCRdb lists. The rearrangement uses TRBV7-9 and TRBJ2-7; no check of the table's D call, TRBD1, against the DNA was made. 12 amino acids form the CDR3, both terminal residues included. Germline lookup yields CDR1 SEHNR and CDR2 FQNEAQ (reference sequence). The CDR3 loop reads CASSLPGAQMSI.